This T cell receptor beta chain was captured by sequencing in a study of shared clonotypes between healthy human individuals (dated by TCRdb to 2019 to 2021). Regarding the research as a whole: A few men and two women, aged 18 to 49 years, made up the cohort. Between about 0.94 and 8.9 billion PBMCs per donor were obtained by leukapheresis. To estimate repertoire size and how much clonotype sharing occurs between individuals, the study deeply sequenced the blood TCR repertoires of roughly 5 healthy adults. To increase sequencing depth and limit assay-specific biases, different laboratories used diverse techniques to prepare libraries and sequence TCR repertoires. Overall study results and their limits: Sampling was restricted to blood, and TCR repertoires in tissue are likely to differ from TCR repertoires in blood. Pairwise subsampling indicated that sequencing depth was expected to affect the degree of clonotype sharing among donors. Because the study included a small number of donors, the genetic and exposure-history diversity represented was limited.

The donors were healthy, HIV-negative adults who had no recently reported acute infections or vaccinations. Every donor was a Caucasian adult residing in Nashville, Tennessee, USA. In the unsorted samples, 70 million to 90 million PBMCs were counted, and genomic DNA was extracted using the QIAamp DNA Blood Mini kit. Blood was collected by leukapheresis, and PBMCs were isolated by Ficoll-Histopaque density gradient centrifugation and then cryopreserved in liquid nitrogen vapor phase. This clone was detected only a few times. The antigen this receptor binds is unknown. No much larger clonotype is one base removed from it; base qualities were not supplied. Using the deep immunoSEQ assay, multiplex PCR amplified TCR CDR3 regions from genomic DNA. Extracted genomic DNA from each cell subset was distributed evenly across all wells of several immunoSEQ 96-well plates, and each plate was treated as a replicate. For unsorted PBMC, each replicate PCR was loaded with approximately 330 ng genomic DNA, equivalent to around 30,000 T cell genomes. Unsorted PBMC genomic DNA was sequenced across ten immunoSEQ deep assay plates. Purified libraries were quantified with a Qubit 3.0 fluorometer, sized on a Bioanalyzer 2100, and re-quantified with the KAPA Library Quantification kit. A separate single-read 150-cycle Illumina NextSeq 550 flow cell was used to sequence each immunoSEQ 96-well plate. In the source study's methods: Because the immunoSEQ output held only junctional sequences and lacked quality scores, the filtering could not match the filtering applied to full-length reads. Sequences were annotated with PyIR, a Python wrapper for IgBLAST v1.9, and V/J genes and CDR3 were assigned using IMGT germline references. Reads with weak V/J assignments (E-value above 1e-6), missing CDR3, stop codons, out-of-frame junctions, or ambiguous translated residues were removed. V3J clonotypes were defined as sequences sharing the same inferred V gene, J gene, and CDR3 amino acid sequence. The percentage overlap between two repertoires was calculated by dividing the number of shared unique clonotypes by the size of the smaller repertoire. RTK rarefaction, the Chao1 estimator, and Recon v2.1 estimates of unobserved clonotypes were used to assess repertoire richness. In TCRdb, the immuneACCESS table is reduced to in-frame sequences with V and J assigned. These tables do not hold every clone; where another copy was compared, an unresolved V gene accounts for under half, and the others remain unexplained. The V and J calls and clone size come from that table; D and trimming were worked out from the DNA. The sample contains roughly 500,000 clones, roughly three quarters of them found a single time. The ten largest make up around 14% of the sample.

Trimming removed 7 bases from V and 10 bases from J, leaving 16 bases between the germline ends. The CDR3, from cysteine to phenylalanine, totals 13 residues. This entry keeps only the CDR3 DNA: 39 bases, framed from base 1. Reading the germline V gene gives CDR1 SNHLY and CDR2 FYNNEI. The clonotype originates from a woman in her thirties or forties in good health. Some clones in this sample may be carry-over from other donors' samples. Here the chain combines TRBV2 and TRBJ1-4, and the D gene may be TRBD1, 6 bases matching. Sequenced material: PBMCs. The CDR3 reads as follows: CASNPGEIRKLFF. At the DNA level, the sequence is TGTGCCAGCAACCCAGGGGAGATTCGAAAACTGTTTTTT.